The 20 T cell receptor beta chains given below trace back to one sample, sequenced in a study of shared clonotypes between healthy human individuals. Profiled with immunoSEQ multiplex PCR; TCRdb holds only in-frame clones, not every one. The repertoire holds around 1.4 million clones, 98% seen once, with about 0.34% in the top ten. Sequenced input: naive CD4+ T cells sorted from blood. The subset is: CD45RA+ positively selected. These receptors all stem from a man aged 25-45 years in good health.

The V gene is TRBV7-3, the J gene TRBJ2-1; 11 positions match TRBD2. The V gene's germline CDR1 is SGHTA and CDR2 FQGTGA. Trimming took 6 bases from V and 6 from J; bases not matched to a gene: 10. The CDR3 is 16 residues long. CDR3 in amino acids: CASSLLSSGRRNEQFF. CDR3 nucleotides: TGTGCCAGCAGTCTTCTTTCTAGCGGGAGGCGCAATGAGCAGTTCTTC.

The V and J genes are TRBV7-2 and TRBJ2-3; 7 nucleotides match TRBD1. The J segment lost 4 bases and the V segment lost 6 bases, leaving 10 bases of the junction unmatched. In germline, CDR1 is SGHTA, CDR2 FQGNSA. This CDR3 has 15 amino acids. The CDR3 region is CASRRVGQGADTQYF. The CDR3, as DNA: TGTGCCAGCAGGCGCGTAGGGCAGGGGGCAGATACGCAGTATTTT.

The CDR3 nucleotides read TGTGCCAGCAGGGATCATCGGGATACCTACGAGCAGTACTTC. As protein: CASRDHRDTYEQYF. The chain joins TRBV2 to TRBJ2-7; possible D gene TRBD2, 5 bases. The CDR3 sequence is 14 residues long. Trimming took off 6 bases at V and 2 bases at J, with 14 bases between the two ends. Germline V gene data show CDR1 as SNHLY and CDR2 as FYNNEI.

The chain combines TRBV9 with TRBJ1-1; D not certain. CDR3 size: 13 residues. Trimming removed 0 bases at V and 7 bases at J, with 10 bases between. Per germline, CDR1 SGDLS and CDR2 YYNGEE. The CDR3: CASSVEVVGEAFF. In DNA form, the CDR3 reads TGTGCCAGCAGCGTAGAAGTGGTGGGTGAAGCTTTCTTT.

This chain links TRBV28 with TRBJ2-7; TRBD1 agrees at 7 bases. The CDR3 has 15 residues. CDR1 and CDR2 from the germline V gene are MDHEN and SYDVKM. V trimming: 5 bases; J trimming: 2 bases; junction bases outside the gene matches: 9. The CDR3 DNA sequence: TGTGCCAGCAGTAACATGGGACAGAGACCCTACGAGCAGTACTTC. Its protein is CASSNMGQRPYEQYF.

The V and J genes are TRBV7-9 and TRBJ2-1; the match to TRBD2 covers 16 bases. With V trimmed by 1 base and J by 8 bases, 5 bases remained unmatched. Germline assignment: CDR1 SEHNR and CDR2 FQNEAQ (reference sequence). The CDR3 covers 17 residues. CDR3 sequence: CASSLGGTSGRADEQFF. The CDR3 nucleotides read TGTGCCAGCAGCTTAGGGGGGACTAGCGGGAGGGCGGATGAGCAGTTCTTC.

This chain links TRBV18 with TRBJ2-7, with TRBD1 matching over 12 bases. Losses at the gene ends were 6 bases for V and 4 bases for J; bases not matched to a gene: 13. Germline CDR1 reads KGHSH; CDR2 reads LQKENI. The CDR3 is 17 residues long. The chain's CDR3 is CASSFAGQGARGYEQYF. The CDR3 nucleotides are TGTGCCAGCTCGTTCGCGGGACAGGGGGCCAGGGGGTACGAGCAGTACTTC.

This chain connects TRBV19 to TRBJ1-1, with D unresolved. V was clipped by 5 bases and J by 0 bases, with 13 bases between them. The CDR3 length is 15 residues. CDR1 LNHDA and CDR2 SQIVND come from the germline V gene (reference sequence). CDR3 sequence: CASSQLREMNTEAFF. CDR3 DNA sequence: TGTGCCAGTAGTCAGCTGAGGGAGATGAACACTGAAGCTTTCTTT.

V gene TRBV7-7 combines with J gene TRBJ2-2; D gene unclear. The length of the CDR3 is 16 residues. The V gene lost 3 bases and the J gene lost 3 bases, with 14 bases spanning the gap. Germline V gene sequence: CDR1 SSHAT, CDR2 FNYEAQ (reference sequence). CDR3 sequence (DNA): TGTGCCAGCAGCTTTTTGTGGGCCAGAGACACCGGGGAGCTGTTTTTT. Translation: CASSFLWARDTGELFF.

This sequence joins TRBV9 and TRBJ2-7, with TRBD2 identical over 8 bases. CDR1 is SGDLS and CDR2 is YYNGEE in the germline V gene. Trimming removed 2 bases from V and 5 bases from J; junction bases left unmatched: 12. The CDR3 sequence is 16 residues long. CDR3 amino acids: CASSVTLTGGLNEQYF. CDR3 sequence (DNA): TGTGCCAGCAGCGTCACCCTCACGGGAGGGCTCAACGAGCAGTACTTC.

The genes are TRBV4-2 and TRBJ2-5; D may be TRBD1 (6 bases). Germline V CDR1 and CDR2: LGHNA, YNFKEQ. The CDR3 contains 16 residues. V lost 1 base to trimming and J lost 3 bases, with 15 bases between them. CDR3 DNA: TGTGCCAGCAGCCAAGCTGCGGCGGACAGAAAAGAGACCCAGTACTTC. As protein: CASSQAAADRKETQYF.

The chain carries TRBV28 and TRBJ2-7, with a weak D call TRBD2 (7 bases). Trimming cost V 10 bases and J 4 bases, with 23 bases left between them. CDR1 is MDHEN and CDR2 is SYDVKM in the germline V gene. This CDR3 is 15 amino acids long. In nucleotides, the CDR3 is TGTGCCACCACACTAGGCGGGGGCACCCATTACGAGCAGTACTTC. This codes for CATTLGGGTHYEQYF.

The CDR3 is CASSLVAGRPHSTDTQYF. The CDR3 nucleotides are TGCGCCAGCAGCTTAGTTGCAGGCAGACCCCATAGCACAGATACGCAGTATTTT. The V call is TRBV5-1, the J call TRBJ2-3; D ambiguous. CDR1 and CDR2 (germline): SGHRS, YFSETQ. The CDR3 sequence is 18 residues long. V lost 2 bases and J 0 bases, leaving 19 bases between the germline ends.

The chain carries TRBV6-1 and TRBJ2-7, with 7 bases fitting TRBD1. Germline V CDR1 and CDR2: MNHNS, SASEGT. After removal of 7 bases from V and 5 bases from J, the junction contained 8 bases not matched to a gene. The CDR3 is 13 amino acids. The CDR3 nucleotides are TGTGCCAGCACACGACAGGGAGTCGACGAGCAGTACTTC. It codes for CASTRQGVDEQYF.

The chain couples TRBV7-9 to TRBJ2-7; 9 nucleotides match TRBD1. V was pared by 1 base and J by 3 bases, with 7 bases of the junction left unmatched. This CDR3 has 16 amino acids. CDR1 SEHNR and CDR2 FQNEAQ come from the germline V gene (reference sequence). CDR3 nucleotide sequence: TGTGCCAGCAGCTTAGGGGGACAGGGTTTGATCTACGAGCAGTACTTC. This codes for CASSLGGQGLIYEQYF. Supplemented by reference TRBV7-9 and TRBJ2-7, the full variable domain reads DTGVSQNPRHKITKRGQNVTFRCDPISEHNRLYWYRQTLGQGPEFLTYFQNEAQLEKSRLLSDRFSAERPKGSFSTLEIQRTEQGDSAMYLCASSLGGQGLIYEQYFGPGTRLTVT.

The rearrangement links TRBV19 to TRBJ1-4, with TRBD1 as a possible D gene (5 bases). CDR1 is LNHDA, CDR2 SQIVND, per germline (reference sequence). V was cut by 8 bases and J by 3 bases, with 16 bases left in between. This CDR3 is 15 amino acids long. CDR3 in DNA: TGTGCCAGTGTTAACTCCGGGACGGCTAATGAAAAACTGTTTTTT. This gives the protein CASVNSGTANEKLFF.

This clone occurred once. The chain carries TRBV6-6 and TRBJ2-7; D gene ambiguous. This CDR3 is 13 amino acids long. Germline-derived CDR1 and CDR2 are MNHNY and SVGAGI (reference sequence). Trimming cost V 2 bases and J 4 bases, with 9 bases left between them. The CDR3 nucleotides are TGTGCCAGCAGTTACGGTTTGGATTACGAGCAGTACTTC. It codes for CASSYGLDYEQYF.

The chain is built from TRBV25-1 and TRBJ2-5, with D unclear. Germline V gives CDR1 MGHDK, CDR2 SYGVNS. The V end lost 0 bases, the J end lost 1 base, and 9 bases lay between the germline ends. This CDR3 region has 15 residues. The chain's CDR3 is CASSEYSRAQETQYF. In DNA form, the CDR3 reads TGTGCCAGCAGTGAATATTCTCGGGCCCAAGAGACCCAGTACTTC. Based on the CDR3 plus reference TRBV25-1 and TRBJ2-5, the full variable domain is EADIYQTPRYLVIGTGKKITLECSQTMGHDKMYWYQQDPGMELHLIHYSYGVNSTEKGDLSSESTVSRIRTEHFPLTLESARPSHTSQYLCASSEYSRAQETQYFGPGTRLLVL.

The chain has TRBV11-2 and TRBJ2-7; D uncertain. V gave up 4 bases and J gave up 2 bases, with 9 bases separating them. The CDR3 covers 13 residues. Germline CDR1 SGHAT, CDR2 FQNNGV. This CDR3 reads CASSSARPYEQYF. The CDR3 bases are TGTGCCAGCAGCTCCGCCCGACCCTACGAGCAGTACTTC.

The chain has TRBV25-1 and TRBJ2-1, with D uncertain. The CDR3 sequence is 15 residues long. Between the trimmed V and J ends, which lost 7 bases and 0 bases, there was a span of 13 bases. In germline, CDR1 is MGHDK, CDR2 SYGVNS. DNA of the CDR3: TGTGCCAGCACCTCTGGGTCCAGCTCCTACAATGAGCAGTTCTTC. Residues: CASTSGSSSYNEQFF.